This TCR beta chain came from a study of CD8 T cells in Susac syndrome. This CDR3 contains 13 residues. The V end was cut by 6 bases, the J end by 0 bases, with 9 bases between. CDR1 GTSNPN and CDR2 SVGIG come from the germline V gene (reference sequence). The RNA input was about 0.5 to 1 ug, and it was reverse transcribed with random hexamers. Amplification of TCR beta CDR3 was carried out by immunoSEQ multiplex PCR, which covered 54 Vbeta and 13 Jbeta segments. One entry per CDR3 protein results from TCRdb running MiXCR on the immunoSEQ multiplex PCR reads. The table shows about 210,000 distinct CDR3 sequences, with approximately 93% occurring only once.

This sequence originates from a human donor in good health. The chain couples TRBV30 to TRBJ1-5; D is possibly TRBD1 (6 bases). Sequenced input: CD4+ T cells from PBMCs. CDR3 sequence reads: CACTGSSNQPQHF. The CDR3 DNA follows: TGTGCCTGCACAGGGAGTAGCAATCAGCCCCAGCATTTT.